These 21 T cell receptor beta chains originate from one sample sequenced in a study of siplizumab effects on memory and regulatory T cells. TCRdb's copy holds only in-frame clones and misses some; the assay was immunoSEQ multiplex PCR. The profile shows about 110,000 clones, approximately 92% of them singletons. Sequenced material: CD4+ T cells sorted from blood. The receptors were sampled from a human donor in good health.

The DNA of the CDR3 is TGTGCCAGCAGCCTGGGACAGATCTATGGCTACACCTTC. It translates to CASSLGQIYGYTF. This rearrangement joins TRBV2 to TRBJ1-2; the match to TRBD1 covers 7 bases. Germline V lookup: CDR1 SNHLY, CDR2 FYNNEI. This CDR3 has 13 residues. The V gene end was trimmed by 6 bases and the J gene end by 4 bases; junction bases not matched to a gene: 5.

The V call is TRBV27, the J call TRBJ2-3, with D tentatively TRBD2 (7 bases). The CDR3 runs to 15 residues. Between the trimmed V and J ends, which lost 3 bases and 3 bases, there was a span of 13 bases. The germline gives CDR1 MNHEY, CDR2 SMNVEV (reference sequence). CDR3 in DNA: TGTGCCAGCAGTTTTGCGGGGGCCGAGACAGATACGCAGTATTTT. Encoded protein: CASSFAGAETDTQYF.

This rearrangement joins TRBV4-1 to TRBJ2-5; 10 nucleotides line up with TRBD2. The CDR3 covers 16 residues. The germline gives CDR1 MGHRA, CDR2 YSYEKL. The V segment lost 0 bases and the J segment 5 bases; nucleotides outside the gene matches: 6. The CDR3 loop reads CASSQERLAGEETQYF. In DNA, the CDR3 is TGCGCCAGCAGCCAAGAACGGCTAGCGGGAGAGGAGACCCAGTACTTC.

The chain links TRBV6-5 to TRBJ1-2; D possibly corresponds to TRBD1 (5 bases). CDR3 size: 11 residues. Trimming pared 7 bases from V and 6 bases from J, leaving 9 bases between. The germline CDR1 and CDR2 sequences are MNHEY and SVGAGI. The CDR3 DNA reads as TGTGCCAGCATGATGGGGGATGGCTACACCTTC. Encoded protein: CASMMGDGYTF.

The rearrangement links TRBV2 to TRBJ1-1, with D perhaps matching TRBD1 (6 bases). In germline, CDR1 is SNHLY, CDR2 FYNNEI. V was pared by 6 bases and J by 4 bases, with 15 bases between. The CDR3 is 14 residues long. The CDR3 nucleotides read TGTGCCAGCAGGGGGGCACGGGGGGGCACTGAAGCTTTCTTT. Encoded protein: CASRGARGGTEAFF.

This chain connects TRBV5-1 to TRBJ2-3; 8 bases match TRBD2. The CDR3 contains 16 residues. The V segment lost 4 bases and the J segment 6 bases; nucleotides outside the gene matches: 13. In germline, CDR1 is SGHRS, CDR2 YFSETQ. The CDR3 sequence is CASSPQGLGGMDTQYF. CDR3 in DNA: TGCGCCAGCAGCCCCCAGGGACTAGGTGGAATGGATACGCAGTATTTT.

The chain has TRBV18 and TRBJ1-2; tentative D call: TRBD1 (5 bases). Germline lookup yields CDR1 KGHSH and CDR2 LQKENI. Trimming left V 3 bases short and J 3 bases short, with 11 bases between. CDR3 length equals 14 residues. The CDR3, as DNA: TGTGCCAGCTCACCCGAGACGGGGGACTATGGCTACACCTTC. Protein product: CASSPETGDYGYTF.

The chain uses TRBV4-2 and TRBJ1-2, with no clear D. V was cut by 0 bases and J by 6 bases, with 8 bases left in between. CDR3 length: 13 amino acids. CDR1 LGHNA and CDR2 YNFKEQ come from the germline V gene. This chain's CDR3 is CASSQDLRDGYTF. In DNA form, the CDR3 reads TGTGCCAGCAGCCAAGATTTGAGGGATGGCTACACCTTC.

The V and J genes are TRBV6-1 and TRBJ1-2, with D unresolved. V lost 5 bases and J lost 0, with 1 base in between. The CDR3 is 11 residues long. Germline CDR1 is MNHNS and CDR2 is SASEGT. CDR3 residues: CASSPNYGYTF. In nucleotides, the CDR3 is TGTGCCAGCAGTCCTAACTATGGCTACACCTTC.

The chain has TRBV19 and TRBJ2-7, with TRBD2 identical over 9 bases. This CDR3 has 16 residues. The V segment lost 10 bases and the J segment 0 bases; nucleotides outside the gene matches: 13. Germline CDR1 LNHDA, CDR2 SQIVND (reference sequence). CDR3 protein: CATTSGPSGYSYEQYF. In DNA, the CDR3 is TGTGCCACCACTAGCGGGCCATCGGGCTACTCCTACGAGCAGTACTTC.

This chain connects TRBV12-5 to TRBJ1-2; D might be TRBD1 (5 bases). The CDR3 has 13 residues. Trimming took 6 bases from V and 5 from J, leaving 13 bases between them. Germline V gene lookup returns CDR1 LGHNT and CDR2 FRNRAP. CDR3 coding DNA: TGTGCTAGTGGACCTGGGGGGTCGTATGGCTACACCTTC. It yields the protein CASGPGGSYGYTF. The whole variable domain, filled in from reference TRBV12-5 and TRBJ1-2, reads DARVTQTPRHKVTEMGQEVTMRCQPILGHNTVFWYRQTMMQGLELLAYFRNRAPLDDSGMPKDRFSAEMPDATLATLKIQPSEPRDSAVYFCASGPGGSYGYTFGSGTRLTVV.

The chain links TRBV18 to TRBJ1-1; a weak D match, TRBD1 (6 bases). Trimming left V 3 bases short and J 0 bases short, with 14 bases between. From germline, CDR1 is KGHSH and CDR2 LQKENI. The CDR3 has 16 amino acids. In nucleotides, the CDR3 is TGTGCCAGCTCACCCGGAATGAGGGGGGTGAACACTGAAGCTTTCTTT. As protein: CASSPGMRGVNTEAFF.

The V gene is TRBV2, the J gene TRBJ1-2; D is undetermined. Germline V gives CDR1 SNHLY, CDR2 FYNNEI. The CDR3 is 11 residues long. V lost 6 bases, J lost 6 bases, and 8 bases lay in between. In DNA, the CDR3 is TGTGCCAGCAGCTCCTCGGATGGCTACACCTTC. Amino acid sequence: CASSSSDGYTF.

This CDR3 is CASSPGPLARSIPGELFF. In DNA form, the CDR3 reads TGTGCCAGCAGCCCGGGGCCCTTAGCCCGTAGCATCCCCGGGGAGCTGTTTTTT. The chain combines TRBV7-8 with TRBJ2-2; D is perhaps TRBD1 or TRBD2 (5 bases each). Germline CDR1 SGHVS, CDR2 FQNEAQ. The V end lost 5 bases, the J end lost 6 bases, and 25 bases lay between the germline ends. The CDR3 covers 18 residues.

V gene TRBV7-9 combines with J gene TRBJ1-5, with D possibly matching TRBD1 (5 bases). This CDR3 is 18 amino acids long. Germline assignment: CDR1 SEHNR and CDR2 FQNEAQ (reference sequence). The germline V and J ends were trimmed by 3 bases and 2 bases, with 20 bases remaining between them. The CDR3 is CASSFQLGDLMGNQPQHF. In nucleotides, the CDR3 is TGTGCCAGCAGCTTCCAATTAGGGGACCTCATGGGCAATCAGCCCCAGCATTTT.

The chain combines TRBV29-1 with TRBJ1-1, with TRBD1 matching over 7 bases. CDR1 is SQVTM, CDR2 ANQGSEA, per germline. V trimming: 5 bases; J trimming: 3 bases; junction bases outside the gene matches: 3. CDR3 length equals 12 residues. Written as DNA, the CDR3 is TGCAGCGTTTCGACAGGGTACACTGAAGCTTTCTTT. It codes for CSVSTGYTEAFF.

V is TRBV12-5 and J is TRBJ2-7, with no clear D. Germline V lookup: CDR1 LGHNT, CDR2 FRNRAP. Trimming cost V 3 bases and J 4 bases, with 10 bases left between them. CDR3 size: 13 residues. The CDR3 sequence is CASGLELGYEQYF. CDR3 in DNA: TGTGCTAGTGGTTTAGAACTGGGATACGAGCAGTACTTC.

This chain connects TRBV7-2 to TRBJ1-2; unclear D gene. The CDR3 is 12 residues long. Trimming took 4 bases from V and 13 from J, leaving 16 bases between them. Looked up from germline, CDR1 is SGHTA and CDR2 is FQGNSA. CDR3: CASSSFGLTRTF. The CDR3 nucleotides are TGTGCCAGCAGCTCATTTGGACTCACCCGCACCTTC.

The chain employs TRBV6-1 and TRBJ2-5; 11 nucleotides line up with TRBD2. CDR3 length equals 15 residues. Germline-derived CDR1 and CDR2 are MNHNS and SASEGT. V gave up 5 bases and J gave up 4 bases; unmatched junction bases: 6. The CDR3 DNA reads as TGTGCCAGCAGTATACCGACTAGCGGGGTAGAGACCCAGTACTTC. This gives the protein CASSIPTSGVETQYF.

The gene calls are TRBV29-1 and TRBJ1-1; D gene unclear. This CDR3 comprises 11 residues. Germline CDR1 reads SQVTM; CDR2 reads ANQGSEA. The V end was cut by 4 bases, the J end by 7 bases, with 10 bases between. The CDR3 DNA sequence: TGCAGCGTTGGATCGGGCCTTGAAGCTTTCTTT. It codes for CSVGSGLEAFF.

The chain couples TRBV7-9 to TRBJ2-1; no definite D call. CDR3 length equals 12 residues. Germline V gene sequence: CDR1 SEHNR, CDR2 FQNEAQ (reference sequence). V dropped 3 bases and J dropped 7 bases, with 7 bases sitting between them. CDR3 nucleotides: TGTGCCAGCAGCTTGGATTGGAATGAGCAGTTCTTC. Its translation is CASSLDWNEQFF.